This note documents a single TCR beta chain sequence. TCRdb's table, derived via immunoSEQ multiplex PCR, lists solely in-frame clones and lacks some. The top ten clones hold about 6.5% of a sample with under 200,000 clones, more than 85% of them seen once. The CDR3 sequence is 14 residues long. V shed 5 bases and J shed 2 bases, with 12 bases lying between them. Germline values: CDR1 SNHLY, CDR2 FYNNEI. This specimen comes from a study of blood T cell repertoires in COVID-19. About the research overall: The United States, Italy and Spain provided the acute and convalescent COVID-19 samples.

All enrollees were roughly 18 to 90 years old and from some 24 US areas. The chain combines TRBV2 with TRBJ1-1; possibly TRBD1 for D (6 bases). The sequencing input was PBMCs or T cells enriched from blood (not recorded which). This receptor was taken from a woman aged 45-65 years who had recovered from COVID-19. The CDR3 coding sequence is TGTGCCAGCAGTTTGGACAGATTTAACACTGAAGCTTTCTTT. Translation: CASSLDRFNTEAFF.